These 4 T cell receptor beta chains were sequenced from one sample in a study of T cells expressing NK-cell markers (dated by TCRdb to 2018 to 2020). Libraries came from 5' RACE. The instrument given in TCRdb is Illumina HiSeq 2000. Through TCRdb reprocessing, the reads give one entry per CDR3 protein sequence; DNA is omitted. This sample's table carries 400,000 to 450,000 distinct CDR3 sequences. The ten most abundant clones make up 7.3% of the sample. The sequenced sample was blood T cells: a sorted CD56 or NKG2C T cell subset, CD4+ or CD8+ T cells, or bulk PBMC T cells (not recorded which). Receptors originate from a woman aged 18 to 75 in good health.

The rearrangement uses TRBV5-4 and TRBJ2-1; TCRdb calls TRBD2, which cannot be checked without DNA. This CDR3 spans 16 amino acids. Germline CDR1 SGHNT, CDR2 YYREEE (reference sequence). The CDR3 sequence: CASSPPGLAGDNEQFF. Based on the CDR3 plus reference TRBV5-4 and TRBJ2-1, the full variable domain is ETGVTQSPTHLIKTRGQQVTLRCSSQSGHNTVSWYQQALGQGPQFIFQYYREEENGRGNFPPRFSGLQFPNYSSELNVNALELDDSALYLCASSPPGLAGDNEQFFGPGTRLTVL.

V gene TRBV20-1 combines with J gene TRBJ1-6; TCRdb names TRBD1, which stays unverified in the absence of DNA. The CDR3 spans 17 residues. Germline CDR1 is DFQATT and CDR2 is SNEGSKA (reference sequence). CDR3 protein: CSARRTGTGGANSPLHF.

This chain joins TRBV3-1 and TRBJ1-2; without DNA, the TCRdb call of TRBD1 cannot be checked. Germline lookup yields CDR1 LGHDT and CDR2 YNNKEL (reference sequence). This CDR3 has 14 residues. The CDR3 sequence: CASSQVQGLDGYTF.

The chain combines TRBV28 with TRBJ1-5; TCRdb calls TRBD1, which cannot be checked without DNA. Looked up from germline, CDR1 is MDHEN and CDR2 is SYDVKM. The length of the CDR3 is 19 residues. The CDR3 here is CASSHLRDRTTGSNQPQHF.